This T cell receptor beta chain was found in a study of T cells in Graves' hyperthyroidism and ophthalmopathy. A note on this clonotype: What it binds is unknown.

Study-level points and caveats: Most expanded thyroid clonotypes above 0.001 recurred in blood.

An absence of ophthalmopathy progression within 18 months meant stable Graves' hyperthyroidism. Newly diagnosed hyperthyroidism, duration under 2 months, in patients aged 18 to 65. Amplification targeted TCR beta CDR3 regions from RNA transcripts. The TCR CDR3 was amplified in a first-round RT-PCR using the HTBI primer set. One entry per CDR3 protein, called by TCRdb with MiXCR from the multiplex PCR reads. The sample shows 700,000 or so distinct CDR3 sequences, 16% of them seen only once. The source is a man aged 18 to 29 with Graves' hyperthyroidism. The sample comprised blood.

The CDR3 here is CASIPSRGWQPQHF. DNA for the CDR3: TGTGCCAGCATCCCATCCAGGGGCTGGCAGCCCCAGCATTTT. The V and J genes are TRBV28 and TRBJ1-5; D is possibly TRBD1 (6 bases). The V end lost 7 bases, the J end lost 7 bases, and 17 bases lay between the germline ends. Germline V lookup: CDR1 MDHEN, CDR2 SYDVKM. This CDR3 region has 14 residues.